This T cell receptor beta chain appears in the sequencing data of a study of CD8 T cells in Susac syndrome. The study, taken as a whole, reports: As the study acknowledged, the number of individuals who were part of its TCR sequencing and HLA analysis was relatively small.

It was healthy donors who served as the controls, matched for age and sex. Negative isolation yielded the CD8+ and CD4+ T cells, while FACS enriched the TEMRA cells. Details on this clonotype: The antigen is not known.

Between the trimmed V and J ends, which lost 3 bases and 1 base, there was a span of 23 bases. Germline V lookup: CDR1 SEHNR, CDR2 FQNEAQ (reference sequence). The CDR3 consists of 19 residues. RNA in amounts of about 0.5 to 1 ug was reverse transcribed with random hexamers. Multiplex PCR with immunoSEQ amplified the TCR beta CDR3 across 54 Vbeta and 13 Jbeta. In TCRdb, the immunoSEQ multiplex PCR reads were re-called with MiXCR into one record per CDR3 protein. The sample consists of approximately 150,000 distinct CDR3 sequences, roughly 94% of them appearing once. Sequencing used CD4+ T cells from PBMCs. This TCR came from a human donor in good health. The chain combines TRBV7-9 with TRBJ2-3; D may correspond to TRBD1 or TRBD2 (5 bases each). CDR3 nucleotides: TGTGCCAGCAGCTTTTTTGCGTTACTGAGAGGGGCCGGCACAGATACGCAGTATTTT. Translation: CASSFFALLRGAGTDTQYF.